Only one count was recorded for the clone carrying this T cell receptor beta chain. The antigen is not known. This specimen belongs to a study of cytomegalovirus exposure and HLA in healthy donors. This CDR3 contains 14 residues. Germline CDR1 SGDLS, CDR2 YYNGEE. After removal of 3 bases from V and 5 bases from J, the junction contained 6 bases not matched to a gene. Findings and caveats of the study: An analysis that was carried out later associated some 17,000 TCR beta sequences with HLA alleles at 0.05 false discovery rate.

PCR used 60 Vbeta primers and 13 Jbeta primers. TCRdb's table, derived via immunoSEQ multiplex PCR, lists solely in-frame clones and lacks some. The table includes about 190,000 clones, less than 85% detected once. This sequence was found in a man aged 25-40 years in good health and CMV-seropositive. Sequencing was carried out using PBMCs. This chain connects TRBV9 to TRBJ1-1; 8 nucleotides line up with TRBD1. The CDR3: CASSEQGVRTEAFF. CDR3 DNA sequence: TGTGCCAGCAGCGAACAGGGGGTGAGGACTGAAGCTTTCTTT.